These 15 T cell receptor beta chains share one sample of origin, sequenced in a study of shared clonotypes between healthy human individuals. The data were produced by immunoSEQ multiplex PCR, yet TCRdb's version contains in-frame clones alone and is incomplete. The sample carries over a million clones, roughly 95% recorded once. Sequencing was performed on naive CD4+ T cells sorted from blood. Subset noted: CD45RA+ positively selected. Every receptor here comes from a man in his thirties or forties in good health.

The CDR3 region is CSVEAGTGARNEQYF. The CDR3 region has the DNA TGCAGCGTTGAGGCGGGTACGGGGGCAAGAAACGAGCAGTACTTC. V usage is TRBV29-1 and J usage is TRBJ2-7; the D call may be TRBD1 or TRBD2 (6 bases each). Germline CDR1 is SQVTM and CDR2 is ANQGSEA. Trimming stripped 3 bases from V and 5 bases from J, with 20 bases between. This CDR3 has 15 amino acids.

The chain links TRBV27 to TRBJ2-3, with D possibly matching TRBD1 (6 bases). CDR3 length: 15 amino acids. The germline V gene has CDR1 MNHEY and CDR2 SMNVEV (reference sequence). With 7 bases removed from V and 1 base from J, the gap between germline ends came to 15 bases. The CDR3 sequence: CASTITGLGTDTQYF. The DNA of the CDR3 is TGTGCCAGCACGATTACAGGGTTAGGCACAGATACGCAGTATTTT.

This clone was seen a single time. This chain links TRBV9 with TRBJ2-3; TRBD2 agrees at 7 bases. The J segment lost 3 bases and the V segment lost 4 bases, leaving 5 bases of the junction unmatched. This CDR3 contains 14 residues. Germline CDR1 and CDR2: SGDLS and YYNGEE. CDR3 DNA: TGTGCCAGCAGCTCGCGGGAGATGACAGATACGCAGTATTTT. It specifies CASSSREMTDTQYF.

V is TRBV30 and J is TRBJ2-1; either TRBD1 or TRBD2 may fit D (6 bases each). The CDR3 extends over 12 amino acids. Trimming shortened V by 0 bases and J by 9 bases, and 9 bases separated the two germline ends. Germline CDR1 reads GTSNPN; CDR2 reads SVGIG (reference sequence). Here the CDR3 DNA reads TGTGCCTGGAGTGTAGGGGGGAGTGAGCAGTTCTTC. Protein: CAWSVGGSEQFF.

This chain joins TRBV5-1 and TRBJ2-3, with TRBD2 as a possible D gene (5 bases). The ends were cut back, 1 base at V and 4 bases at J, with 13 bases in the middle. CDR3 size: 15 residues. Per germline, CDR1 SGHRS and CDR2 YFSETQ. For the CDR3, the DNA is TGCGCCAGCAGCTTGAATCGCTTGAGGGCAGATACGCAGTATTTT. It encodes CASSLNRLRADTQYF. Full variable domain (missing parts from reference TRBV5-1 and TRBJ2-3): KAGVTQTPRYLIKTRGQQVTLSCSPISGHRSVSWYQQTPGQGLQFLFEYFSETQRNKGNFPGRFSGRQFSNSRSEMNVSTLELGDSALYLCASSLNRLRADTQYFGPGTRLTVL.

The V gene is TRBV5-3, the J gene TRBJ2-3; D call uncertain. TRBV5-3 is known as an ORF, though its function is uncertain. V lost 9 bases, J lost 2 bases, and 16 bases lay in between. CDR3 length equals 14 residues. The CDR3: CATIFGSFTDTQYF. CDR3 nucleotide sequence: TGTGCCACGATTTTCGGATCCTTCACAGATACGCAGTATTTT.

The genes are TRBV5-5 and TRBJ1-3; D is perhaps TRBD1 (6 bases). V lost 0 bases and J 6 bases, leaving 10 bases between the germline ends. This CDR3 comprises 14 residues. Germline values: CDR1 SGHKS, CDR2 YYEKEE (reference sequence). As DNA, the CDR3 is TGTGCCAGCAGCTTGGAACAGGGTAAAAACACCATATATTTT. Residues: CASSLEQGKNTIYF.

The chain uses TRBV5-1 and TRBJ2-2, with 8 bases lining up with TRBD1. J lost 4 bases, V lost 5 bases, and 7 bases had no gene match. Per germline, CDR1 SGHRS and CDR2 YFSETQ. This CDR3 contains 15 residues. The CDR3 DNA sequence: TGCGCCAGCAGGACAGGGGAAATCGCCACCGGGGAGCTGTTTTTT. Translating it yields CASRTGEIATGELFF.

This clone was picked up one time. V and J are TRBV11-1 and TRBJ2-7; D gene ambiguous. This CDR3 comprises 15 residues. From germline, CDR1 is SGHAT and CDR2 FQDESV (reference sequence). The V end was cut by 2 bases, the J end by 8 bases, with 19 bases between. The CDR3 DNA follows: TGTGCCAGCAGCTTAAATGAACCGCGTTCAAGCAAGCAGTACTTC. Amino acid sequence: CASSLNEPRSSKQYF.

The CDR3 sequence: CASSDERDYNEQFF. CDR3 nucleotide sequence: TGTGCCAGCAGCGATGAGCGGGACTACAATGAGCAGTTCTTC. The chain carries TRBV5-4 and TRBJ2-1; 7 nucleotides line up with TRBD2. CDR3 size: 14 residues. The germline CDR1 and CDR2 sequences are SGHNT and YYREEE (reference sequence). The V and J ends lost 4 bases and 3 bases, in that order; junction bases with no gene match: 4.

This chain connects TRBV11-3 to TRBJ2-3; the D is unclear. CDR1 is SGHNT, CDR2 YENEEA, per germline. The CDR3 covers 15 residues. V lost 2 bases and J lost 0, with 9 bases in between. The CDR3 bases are TGTGCCAGCAGCTTAAAAGGCAGAAGCACAGATACGCAGTATTTT. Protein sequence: CASSLKGRSTDTQYF. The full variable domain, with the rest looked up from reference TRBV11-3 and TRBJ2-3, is EAGVVQSPRYKIIEKKQPVAFWCNPISGHNTLYWYLQNLGQGPELLIRYENEEAVDDSQLPKDRFSAERLKGVDSTLKIQPAELGDSAVYLCASSLKGRSTDTQYFGPGTRLTVL.

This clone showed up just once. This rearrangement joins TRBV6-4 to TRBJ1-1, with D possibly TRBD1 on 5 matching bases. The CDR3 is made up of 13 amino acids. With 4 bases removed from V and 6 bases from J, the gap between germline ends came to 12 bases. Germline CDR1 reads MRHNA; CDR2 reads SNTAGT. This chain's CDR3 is CASSVTGHPEAFF. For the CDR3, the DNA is TGTGCCAGCAGTGTGACGGGGCACCCTGAAGCTTTCTTT.

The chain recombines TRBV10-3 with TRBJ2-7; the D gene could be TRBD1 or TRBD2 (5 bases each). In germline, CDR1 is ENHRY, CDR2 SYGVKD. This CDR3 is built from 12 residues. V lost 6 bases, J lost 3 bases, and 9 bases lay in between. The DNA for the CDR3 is TGTGCCATCAGAAGGGACGTCTACGAGCAGTACTTC. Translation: CAIRRDVYEQYF.

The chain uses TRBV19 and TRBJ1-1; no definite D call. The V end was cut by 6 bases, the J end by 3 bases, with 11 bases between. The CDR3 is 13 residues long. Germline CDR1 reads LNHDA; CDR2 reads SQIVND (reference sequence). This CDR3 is CASSTDWDTEAFF. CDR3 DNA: TGTGCCAGTAGCACAGACTGGGACACTGAAGCTTTCTTT.

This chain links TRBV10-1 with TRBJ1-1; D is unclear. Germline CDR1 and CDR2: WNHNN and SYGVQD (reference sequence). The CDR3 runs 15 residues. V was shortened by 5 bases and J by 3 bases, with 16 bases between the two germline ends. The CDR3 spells CASSLAGKIDTEAFF. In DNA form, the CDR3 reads TGCGCCAGCAGTTTGGCAGGTAAGATCGACACTGAAGCTTTCTTT.